These 23 T cell receptor beta chains came from one sample sequenced in a study of monozygotic twins with cystic fibrosis. Generated by immunoSEQ multiplex PCR, the TCRdb table keeps only in-frame clones and is missing some. The repertoire holds over 20,000 clones, with approximately 97% as singletons. Source material: blood. These receptors were obtained from a girl under 18 with cystic fibrosis.

The chain has TRBV29-1 and TRBJ1-2; TRBD1 aligns across 8 bases. The CDR3 has 13 residues. V was pared by 5 bases and J by 7 bases, with 9 bases of the junction left unmatched. Germline V gene data show CDR1 as SQVTM and CDR2 as ANQGSEA. The CDR3 nucleotides are TGCAGCGTTTCAGGGGGCGGTGGGACTGGCTACACCTTC. Protein: CSVSGGGGTGYTF.

The rearrangement joins TRBV9 to TRBJ1-2; 7 bases match TRBD1. CDR3 length: 14 residues. V lost 0 bases and J lost 1; bases outside the gene matches: 0. The germline CDR1 and CDR2 sequences are SGDLS and YYNGEE. Here the CDR3 reads CASSVGQGNYGYTF. Written as DNA, the CDR3 is TGTGCCAGCAGCGTAGGACAGGGTAACTATGGCTACACCTTC.

The chain is built from TRBV6-1 and TRBJ2-7, with 10 bases fitting TRBD2. Germline loops: CDR1 MNHNS, CDR2 SASEGT. J was trimmed by 5 bases and V by 4 bases; bases with no gene match: 8. The CDR3 covers 15 residues. CDR3 sequence reads: CASSALILAGHEQYF. The CDR3 nucleotides are TGTGCCAGCAGTGCCCTAATACTAGCGGGACACGAGCAGTACTTC.

The V gene is TRBV27, the J gene TRBJ1-5; TRBD1 agrees at 8 bases. The CDR3 is 13 residues long. Losses at the gene ends were 3 bases for V and 7 bases for J; bases not matched to a gene: 2. Germline loops: CDR1 MNHEY, CDR2 SMNVEV (reference sequence). CDR3 bases: TGTGCCAGCAGTTTGGCAGGGGGCCAGCCCCAGCATTTT. Residues: CASSLAGGQPQHF.

This chain joins TRBV25-1 and TRBJ2-3; D gene unclear. Deletions cut 4 bases from V and 5 bases from J, with 4 bases between. The germline V gene encodes CDR1 MGHDK and CDR2 SYGVNS. CDR3 length equals 11 residues. CDR3 sequence: CASSGRDTQYF. The CDR3 nucleotides are TGTGCCAGCAGTGGGCGAGATACGCAGTATTTT.

The chain uses TRBV29-1 and TRBJ2-4; 10 positions match TRBD2. The germline V gene has CDR1 SQVTM and CDR2 ANQGSEA. The CDR3 has 15 amino acids. V shed 6 bases, J shed 4 bases, and the junction held 9 bases outside the gene matches. The CDR3 is CSVYGLAEEKNIQYF. In nucleotides, the CDR3 is TGCAGCGTCTATGGACTAGCGGAGGAAAAAAACATTCAGTACTTC.

This clone was detected only once. J is TRBJ2-1 and V is TRBV5-6, with D possibly being TRBD2 (6 bases). The germline CDR1 and CDR2 sequences are SGHDT and YYEEEE. The CDR3 has 13 amino acids. V dropped 3 bases and J dropped 7 bases, with 11 bases sitting between them. The CDR3 region has the DNA TGTGCCAGCAGCTGGGGCGGGATTAATGAGCAGTTCTTC. It encodes CASSWGGINEQFF. Supplemented by reference TRBV5-6 and TRBJ2-1, the full variable domain reads DAGVTQSPTHLIKTRGQQVTLRCSPKSGHDTVSWYQQALGQGPQFIFQYYEEEERQRGNFPDRFSGHQFPNYSSELNVNALLLGDSALYLCASSWGGINEQFFGPGTRLTVL.

The V gene is TRBV6-5, the J gene TRBJ1-2, with a weak D call TRBD1 (6 bases). V was pared by 5 bases and J by 2 bases, with 9 bases between. CDR3 length: 13 residues. Germline CDR1 and CDR2: MNHEY and SVGAGI. This chain's CDR3 is CASSETGNYGYTF. The CDR3, as DNA: TGTGCCAGCAGTGAGACAGGCAACTATGGCTACACCTTC.

The rearrangement joins TRBV7-9 to TRBJ2-1; D call uncertain. CDR1 and CDR2 (germline): SEHNR, FQNEAQ (reference sequence). The CDR3 contains 13 residues. V lost 1 base and J 7 bases, leaving 8 bases between the germline ends. The CDR3 region is CASSLVRLNEQFF. The CDR3 DNA is TGTGCCAGCAGCTTAGTTCGGTTGAATGAGCAGTTCTTC.

The chain joins TRBV15 to TRBJ2-4, with 16 positions matching TRBD2. The germline CDR1 and CDR2 sequences are LNHNV and YYDKDF (reference sequence). CDR3 length: 17 amino acids. J lost 5 bases, V lost 6 bases, and 7 bases had no gene match. For the CDR3, the DNA is TGTGCCACCAGGACCGGGACTAGCGGGAGGGAGGAAAACATTCAGTACTTC. This codes for CATRTGTSGREENIQYF.

V and J are TRBV7-2 and TRBJ2-5; D ambiguous. The V end lost 1 base, the J end lost 5 bases, and 8 bases lay between the germline ends. The CDR3 contains 13 residues. Germline V gene sequence: CDR1 SGHTA, CDR2 FQGNSA. The DNA for the CDR3 is TGTGCCAGCAGCTTAGACCCCCGCGAGACCCAGTACTTC. Translating it yields CASSLDPRETQYF. The full variable domain, completed using reference TRBV7-2 and TRBJ2-5, is GAGVSQSPSNKVTEKGKDVELRCDPISGHTALYWYRQSLGQGLEFLIYFQGNSAPDKSGLPSDRFSAERTGGSVSTLTIQRTQQEDSAVYLCASSLDPRETQYFGPGTRLLVL.

V is TRBV4-3 and J is TRBJ2-1; no clear D. The CDR3 loop spans 13 amino acids. V was shortened by 1 base and J by 10 bases, with 11 bases between the two germline ends. CDR1 is LGHNA and CDR2 is YSLEER in the germline V gene. DNA for the CDR3: TGCGCCAGCAGCCAAGCTAGTATAGGCGAGCAGTTCTTC. This encodes CASSQASIGEQFF.

V gene TRBV7-7 combines with J gene TRBJ2-2, with D uncertain. This CDR3 is 15 amino acids long. Germline loops: CDR1 SSHAT, CDR2 FNYEAQ (reference sequence). The V end lost 1 base, the J end lost 5 bases, and 11 bases lay between the germline ends. The CDR3 sequence: CASSLEGGKTGELFF. The CDR3 nucleotides read TGTGCCAGCAGCTTAGAGGGCGGAAAGACCGGGGAGCTGTTTTTT.

V and J are TRBV15 and TRBJ2-1; D gene unclear. The germline V and J ends were trimmed by 1 base and 5 bases, with 9 bases remaining between them. The CDR3 length is 14 residues. Germline lookup yields CDR1 LNHNV and CDR2 YYDKDF (reference sequence). CDR3 in amino acids: CATSRGTLNNEQFF. The CDR3 nucleotides read TGTGCCACCAGCAGAGGTACCCTGAACAATGAGCAGTTCTTC. The whole variable domain, remainder taken from reference TRBV15 and TRBJ2-1, is DAMVIQNPRYQVTQFGKPVTLSCSQTLNHNVMYWYQQKSSQAPKLLFHYYDKDFNNEADTPDNFQSRRPNTSFCFLDIRSPGLGDTAMYLCATSRGTLNNEQFFGPGTRLTVL.

This chain connects TRBV6-5 to TRBJ2-1, with a weak D call TRBD1 (5 bases). The V gene's germline CDR1 is MNHEY and CDR2 SVGAGI. V shed 6 bases and J shed 9 bases, with 9 bases lying between them. The CDR3 totals 11 residues. This chain's CDR3 is CASSQGVEQFF. DNA for the CDR3: TGTGCCAGCAGCCAAGGGGTTGAGCAGTTCTTC.

CDR3 coding DNA: TGTGCCAGCAGGCAGGGGCTAGCTAACTATGGCTACACCTTC. Translation: CASRQGLANYGYTF. This chain uses TRBV2 with TRBJ1-2; a possible D gene is TRBD1 (6 bases). The CDR3 runs 14 residues. Germline CDR1 SNHLY, CDR2 FYNNEI. V dropped 6 bases and J dropped 0 bases, with 11 bases sitting between them. The variable domain in full, completed from reference TRBV2 and TRBJ1-2, reads EPEVTQTPSHQVTQMGQEVILRCVPISNHLYFYWYRQILGQKVEFLVSFYNNEISEKSEIFDDQFSVERPDGSNFTLKIRSTKLEDSAMYFCASRQGLANYGYTFGSGTRLTVV.

V is TRBV28 and J is TRBJ2-1; 8 bases are shared with TRBD1. V gave up 5 bases and J gave up 8 bases; unmatched junction bases: 14. The CDR3 consists of 16 residues. CDR1 and CDR2 from the germline V gene are MDHEN and SYDVKM. CDR3 loop: CASSPVGQGSGDEQFF. CDR3 nucleotides: TGTGCCAGCAGTCCGGTCGGACAGGGAAGTGGTGATGAGCAGTTCTTC.

The CDR3 region is CASSSSTGMNTEAFF. The CDR3 DNA is TGCGCCAGCAGCAGTTCGACAGGAATGAACACTGAAGCTTTCTTT. This chain uses TRBV5-1 with TRBJ1-1, with TRBD1 as a possible D gene (6 bases). Germline CDR1 and CDR2: SGHRS and YFSETQ. The CDR3 is 15 residues long. V was trimmed by 4 bases and J by 0 bases, leaving 13 bases between them. The whole variable domain, remainder taken from reference TRBV5-1 and TRBJ1-1, is KAGVTQTPRYLIKTRGQQVTLSCSPISGHRSVSWYQQTPGQGLQFLFEYFSETQRNKGNFPGRFSGRQFSNSRSEMNVSTLELGDSALYLCASSSSTGMNTEAFFGQGTRLTVV.

This clone was counted a single time. This chain joins TRBV29-1 and TRBJ1-2; 9 bases line up with TRBD1. CDR3 length: 12 residues. The V segment lost 5 bases and the J segment 10 bases; nucleotides outside the gene matches: 8. Germline CDR1 is SQVTM and CDR2 is ANQGSEA. The CDR3 is CSVWGQGSDYTF. CDR3 in DNA: TGCAGCGTTTGGGGACAGGGCTCAGACTACACCTTC.

This chain uses TRBV30 with TRBJ2-3, with a tentative D call TRBD1 (5 bases). CDR1 is GTSNPN, CDR2 SVGIG, per germline (reference sequence). The CDR3 spans 14 residues. The V and J ends lost 3 bases and 0 bases respectively, with 10 bases between them. CDR3 coding DNA: TGTGCCTGGAGCCAGGGCCAAAGCACAGATACGCAGTATTTT. Translating gives CAWSQGQSTDTQYF.

This clone was seen just once. The V call is TRBV4-1, the J call TRBJ2-3; 8 bases agree with TRBD2. The CDR3 spans 15 residues. Germline values: CDR1 MGHRA, CDR2 YSYEKL. The V and J ends lost 4 bases and 6 bases, in that order; junction bases with no gene match: 9. In DNA, the CDR3 is TGCGCCAGCAGCCCTAGAGACCTAGCGGGCGATACGCAGTATTTT. Translation: CASSPRDLAGDTQYF.

The V and J genes are TRBV29-1 and TRBJ1-1; TRBD1 matches at 11 bases. In germline, CDR1 is SQVTM, CDR2 ANQGSEA. The ends lost 6 bases at V and 6 bases at J; junction bases unmatched: 6. The CDR3 is made up of 13 amino acids. The CDR3 nucleotides are TGCAGCGTCGCCGGGACAGGGGGTCCTGAAGCTTTCTTT. It translates to CSVAGTGGPEAFF. Looking up the rest from reference TRBV29-1 and TRBJ1-1 gives the full variable domain: SAVISQKPSRDICQRGTSLTIQCQVDSQVTMMFWYRQQPGQSLTLIATANQGSEATYESGFVIDKFPISRPNLTFSTLTVSNMSPEDSSIYLCSVAGTGGPEAFFGQGTRLTVV.

V and J are TRBV5-4 and TRBJ2-5; the D is unclear. Trimming took 0 bases from V and 5 from J, leaving 11 bases between them. The CDR3 has 14 amino acids. Germline V lookup: CDR1 SGHNT, CDR2 YYREEE (reference sequence). The CDR3 here is CASSLETKGETQYF. DNA for the CDR3: TGTGCCAGCAGCTTGGAGACGAAAGGGGAGACCCAGTACTTC.